This entry features one T cell receptor beta chain sequence. The data derive from a study of OX40 agonist ivuxolimab in advanced cancers. About the study: The study enrolled dose-escalation patients with hepatocellular carcinoma, melanoma, renal cell or head and neck cancer. Three patients, one with hepatocellular carcinoma and two with cutaneous melanoma, responded partially.

The protocol was immunoSEQ multiplex PCR, while the TCRdb copy is restricted to in-frame clones and leaves out a portion. Of some 10,000 clones listed, about 82% are singletons. This CDR3 spans 16 amino acids. V shed 7 bases and J shed 1 base, with 20 bases lying between them. The germline CDR1 and CDR2 sequences are SQVTM and ANQGSEA. The source material was CD4+ or CD8+ T cells sorted from blood, sampled in a trial of the OX40 agonist ivuxolimab. The gene calls are TRBV29-1 and TRBJ2-1; D is perhaps TRBD2 (6 bases). This TCR was recovered from an adult with an advanced solid tumor such as melanoma, head and neck, liver or kidney cancer. CDR3 sequence (DNA): TGCAGCGGGGTTCCGGGCAGCGGGTGGTCCTACAATGAGCAGTTCTTC. Its translation is CSGVPGSGWSYNEQFF.